Below, 10 T cell receptor beta chains from the same sample are listed, as sequenced in a study of shared clonotypes between healthy human individuals. TCRdb's table, derived via immunoSEQ multiplex PCR, lists solely in-frame clones and lacks some. The repertoire holds 1.6 million or so clones, 98% to 99% seen once, with 0.3% to 0.45% in the top ten. Sequencing used naive CD4+ T cells sorted from blood. Stated subset: CD45RA+ positively selected. The receptors derive from a man aged 25 to 40 in good health.

V and J are TRBV5-1 and TRBJ2-2; D is unresolved. In germline, CDR1 is SGHRS, CDR2 YFSETQ. V gave up 5 bases and J gave up 0 bases, with 11 bases separating them. The CDR3 sequence is 15 residues long. DNA for the CDR3: TGCGCCAGCAGACAAAACGGACCGAACACCGGGGAGCTGTTTTTT. Protein sequence: CASRQNGPNTGELFF.

The rearrangement links TRBV18 to TRBJ1-1; D call uncertain. The CDR3 length is 12 residues. From germline, CDR1 is KGHSH and CDR2 LQKENI. V lost 3 bases and J lost 5, with 7 bases in between. CDR3 nucleotide sequence: TGTGCCAGCTCACCCATGGAGACTGAAGCTTTCTTT. Translation gives CASSPMETEAFF.

This chain uses TRBV2 with TRBJ1-1, with no clear D. V dropped 2 bases and J dropped 4 bases, with 11 bases sitting between them. Germline V gene lookup returns CDR1 SNHLY and CDR2 FYNNEI. The CDR3 has 14 residues. This chain's CDR3 is CASSESGIGTEAFF. CDR3 nucleotides: TGTGCCAGCAGTGAATCTGGGATAGGCACTGAAGCTTTCTTT.

The J gene is TRBJ2-5, the V gene TRBV10-3, with 11 bases aligning to TRBD1. This CDR3 is built from 13 residues. Germline lookup yields CDR1 ENHRY and CDR2 SYGVKD. The trim removed 9 bases at V and 5 bases at J, leaving 5 bases unmatched. The CDR3 sequence is CAIGQGAGETQYF. The CDR3 nucleotides read TGTGCCATTGGACAGGGGGCCGGCGAGACCCAGTACTTC.

The DNA of the CDR3 is TGTGCCTGGAGTCTGATGGGTTTCGGAAAACTGTTTTTT. Amino acid sequence: CAWSLMGFGKLFF. V usage is TRBV30 and J usage is TRBJ1-4; D call uncertain. V was shortened by 2 bases and J by 10 bases, with 14 bases between the two germline ends. This CDR3 is built from 13 residues. Germline loops: CDR1 GTSNPN, CDR2 SVGIG (reference sequence).

This clone came up once. The chain employs TRBV4-2 and TRBJ2-6, with 8 nucleotides matching TRBD2. The CDR3 runs 18 residues. With 2 bases clipped from V and 0 bases from J, the junction kept 6 bases outside the gene matches. In germline, CDR1 is LGHNA, CDR2 YNFKEQ. The CDR3 loop reads CASSQLSGATSGANVLTF. CDR3 DNA: TGTGCCAGCAGCCAACTTAGCGGGGCCACCTCTGGGGCCAACGTCCTGACTTTC.

V usage is TRBV27 and J usage is TRBJ2-5; 7 nucleotides align to TRBD2. Germline CDR1 MNHEY, CDR2 SMNVEV (reference sequence). The V gene end was trimmed by 3 bases and the J gene end by 3 bases; junction bases not matched to a gene: 22. This CDR3 has 20 amino acids. CDR3 DNA: TGTGCCAGCAGTTTGGCCGGGCCTAGCGGTATAATTGGGGGGGAAGAGACCCAGTACTTC. This gives the protein CASSLAGPSGIIGGEETQYF.

The CDR3: CASSLRLIVDGYTF. The CDR3 DNA is TGTGCCAGCAGTTTACGTCTAATAGTAGATGGCTACACCTTC. This sequence joins TRBV28 and TRBJ1-2; no clear D gene. This CDR3 spans 14 amino acids. Germline values: CDR1 MDHEN, CDR2 SYDVKM. Trimming took 2 bases from V and 6 from J, leaving 13 bases between them.

This chain joins TRBV7-3 and TRBJ2-1; 7 bases agree with TRBD2. The J segment lost 2 bases and the V segment lost 0 bases, leaving 1 base of the junction unmatched. The germline V gene has CDR1 SGHTA and CDR2 FQGTGA. This CDR3 comprises 15 residues. The CDR3 DNA follows: TGTGCCAGCAGCTTAACAGGGACTACCTACAATGAGCAGTTCTTC. It translates to CASSLTGTTYNEQFF.

This clone was observed once. The chain recombines TRBV5-6 with TRBJ2-1; D not resolved. Germline V gene data show CDR1 as SGHDT and CDR2 as YYEEEE. V shed 4 bases and J shed 6 bases, with 17 bases lying between them. The CDR3 covers 15 residues. The CDR3 loop reads CASSPRLYESNEQFF. The CDR3 region has the DNA TGTGCCAGCAGCCCCCGTCTTTATGAGAGCAATGAGCAGTTCTTC.